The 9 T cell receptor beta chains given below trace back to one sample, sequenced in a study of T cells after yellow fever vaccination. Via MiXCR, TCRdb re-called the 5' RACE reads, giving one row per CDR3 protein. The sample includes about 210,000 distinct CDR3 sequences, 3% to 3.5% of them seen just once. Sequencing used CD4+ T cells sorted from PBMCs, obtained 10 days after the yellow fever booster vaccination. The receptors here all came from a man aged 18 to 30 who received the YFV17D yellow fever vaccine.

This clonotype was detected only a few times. The CDR3 sequence: CASSLAIQGAGETQYF. The CDR3 DNA reads as TGTGCCAGCAGCTTAGCCATACAGGGGGCTGGAGAGACCCAGTACTTC. The chain has TRBV7-2 and TRBJ2-5, with 9 bases identical to TRBD1. There are 16 residues in the CDR3. The J segment lost 4 bases and the V segment lost 0 bases, leaving 6 bases of the junction unmatched. The germline gives CDR1 SGHTA, CDR2 FQGNSA.

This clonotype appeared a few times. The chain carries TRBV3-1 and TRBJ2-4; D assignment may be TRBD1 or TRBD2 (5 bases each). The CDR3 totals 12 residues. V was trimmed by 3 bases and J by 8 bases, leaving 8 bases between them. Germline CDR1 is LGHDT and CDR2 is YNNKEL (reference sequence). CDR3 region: CASSQGTDIQYF. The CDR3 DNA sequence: TGTGCCAGCAGCCAGGGGACGGACATTCAGTACTTC.

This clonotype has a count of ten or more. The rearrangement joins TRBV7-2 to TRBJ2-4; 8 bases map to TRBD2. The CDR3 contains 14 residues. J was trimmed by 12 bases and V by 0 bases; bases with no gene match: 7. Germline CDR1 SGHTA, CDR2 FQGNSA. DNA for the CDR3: TGTGCCAGCAGCTTAGCGGTCGGGGGGGAGGGTCAGTACTTC. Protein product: CASSLAVGGEGQYF.

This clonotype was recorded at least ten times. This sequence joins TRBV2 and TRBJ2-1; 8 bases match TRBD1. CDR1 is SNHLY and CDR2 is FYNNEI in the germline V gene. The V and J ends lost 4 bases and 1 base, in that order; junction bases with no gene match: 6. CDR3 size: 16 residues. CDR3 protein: CASSVQGALSYNEQFF. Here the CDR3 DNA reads TGTGCCAGCAGTGTGCAGGGGGCGCTTTCCTACAATGAGCAGTTCTTC.

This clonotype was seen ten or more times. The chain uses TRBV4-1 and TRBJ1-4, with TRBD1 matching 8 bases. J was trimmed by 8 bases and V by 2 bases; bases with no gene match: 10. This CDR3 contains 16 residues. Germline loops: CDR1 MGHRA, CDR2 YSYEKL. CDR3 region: CASSQRRGQGEEKLFF. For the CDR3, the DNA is TGCGCCAGCAGCCAACGCCGCGGACAGGGTGAAGAAAAACTGTTTTTT.

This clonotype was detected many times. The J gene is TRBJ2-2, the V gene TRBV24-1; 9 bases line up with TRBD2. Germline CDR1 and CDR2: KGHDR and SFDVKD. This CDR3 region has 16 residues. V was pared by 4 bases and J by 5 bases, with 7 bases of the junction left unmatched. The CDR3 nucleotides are TGTGCCACCAGTGACCCGAGCGGGGGGCGGACCGGGGAGCTGTTTTTT. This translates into CATSDPSGGRTGELFF.

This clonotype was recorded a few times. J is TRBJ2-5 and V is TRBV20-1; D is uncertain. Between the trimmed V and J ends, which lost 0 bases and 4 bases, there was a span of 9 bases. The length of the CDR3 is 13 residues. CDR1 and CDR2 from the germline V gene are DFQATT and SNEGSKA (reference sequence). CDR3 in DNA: TGCAGTGCTAGAGATATTAGAGTAGAGACCCAGTACTTC. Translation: CSARDIRVETQYF.

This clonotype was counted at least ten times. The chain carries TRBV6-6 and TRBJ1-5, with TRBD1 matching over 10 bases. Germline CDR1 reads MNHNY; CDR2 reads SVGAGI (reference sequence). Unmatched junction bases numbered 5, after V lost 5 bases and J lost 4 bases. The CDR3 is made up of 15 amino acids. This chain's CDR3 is CASSLDRGLNQPQHF. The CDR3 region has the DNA TGTGCCAGCAGTCTCGACAGGGGGCTTAATCAGCCCCAGCATTTT.

The CDR3 loop reads CASSLARGSWADTQYF. CDR3 DNA sequence: TGTGCCAGCAGCTTGGCCCGGGGGTCCTGGGCAGATACGCAGTATTTT. V gene TRBV5-4 combines with J gene TRBJ2-3, with a possible D match to TRBD2 (6 bases). The CDR3 is 16 amino acids. V was clipped by 0 bases and J by 4 bases, with 15 bases between them. Germline CDR1 SGHNT, CDR2 YYREEE (reference sequence).